This TCR beta chain was recorded in a study of shared clonotypes between healthy human individuals. The germline V gene encodes CDR1 SGDLS and CDR2 YYNGEE. This CDR3 comprises 13 residues. The V end was cut by 4 bases, the J end by 1 base, with 9 bases between. Several immunoSEQ 96-well plates shared each subset's DNA, each plate a replicate. Libraries were prepared by immunoSEQ multiplex PCR; TCRdb keeps only in-frame clonotypes and omits some of them. Of about 2.3 million clones listed, approximately 90% are singletons. This TCR came from a man aged 18 to 30 in good health. Some clones in this sample may be carry-over from other donors' samples. The sample taken for sequencing was naive CD4+ T cells from PBMCs. Subset in this sample: CD45RA+ positively selected. The chain combines TRBV9 with TRBJ2-7, with D perhaps matching TRBD1 (6 bases). CDR3 region: CASSQTGSYEQYF. The CDR3 coding sequence is TGTGCCAGCAGCCAGACAGGTTCCTACGAGCAGTACTTC.